This T cell receptor beta chain is drawn from a study of metastatic and nonmetastatic thyroid tumors. TCRdb redid the clone calls on the PCR reads using MiXCR. The repertoire holds roughly 36,000 clones, with 10% to 11% as singletons. This clone was observed a few times. The CDR3 covers 14 residues. Trimming shortened V by 5 bases and J by 4 bases, and 12 bases separated the two germline ends. The germline gives CDR1 MDHEN, CDR2 SYDVKM. Thyroid surgery was preceded by no treatment in any patient. The sample comprised blood. The origin of this receptor is a female donor with papillary thyroid cancer or a benign thyroid nodule (not recorded which). Some clones in this sample may be carry-over from other donors' samples. The rearrangement joins TRBV28 to TRBJ2-1, with D tentatively TRBD2 (6 bases). The CDR3 protein is CASSVGLTYNEQFF. For the CDR3, the DNA is TGTGCCAGCAGTGTGGGACTGACGTACAATGAGCAGTTCTTC.